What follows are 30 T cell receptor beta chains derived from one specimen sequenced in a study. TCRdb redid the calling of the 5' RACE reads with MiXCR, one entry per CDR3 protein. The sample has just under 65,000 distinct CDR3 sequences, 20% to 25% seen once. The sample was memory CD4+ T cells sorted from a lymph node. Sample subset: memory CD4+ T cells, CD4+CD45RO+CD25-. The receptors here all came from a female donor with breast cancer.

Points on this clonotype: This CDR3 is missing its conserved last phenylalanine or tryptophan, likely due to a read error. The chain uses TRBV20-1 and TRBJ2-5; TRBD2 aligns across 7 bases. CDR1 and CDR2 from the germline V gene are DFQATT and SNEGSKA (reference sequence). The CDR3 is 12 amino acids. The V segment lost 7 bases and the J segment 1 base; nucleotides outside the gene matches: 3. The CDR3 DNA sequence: TGCAGTGTGCGGGAGCTCCAAGAGACCCAGTACGTC. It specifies CSVRELQETQYV.

The CDR3 sequence is CASSQEARVQYF. The CDR3 DNA reads TGTGCCAGCAGCCAAGAGGCCAGGGTACAGTACTTC. This rearrangement joins TRBV14 to TRBJ2-7; the D gene is possibly TRBD1 (5 bases). V was trimmed by 0 bases and J by 10 bases, leaving 10 bases between them. Per germline, CDR1 SGHDN and CDR2 FVKESK. The CDR3 has 12 amino acids.

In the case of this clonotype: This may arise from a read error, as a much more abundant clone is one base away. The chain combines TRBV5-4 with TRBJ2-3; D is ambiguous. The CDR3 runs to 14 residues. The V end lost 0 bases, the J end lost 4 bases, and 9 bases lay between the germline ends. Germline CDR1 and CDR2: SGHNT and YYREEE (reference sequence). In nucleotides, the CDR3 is TGTGCCAGCAGCTTGGCCGGCATGGCAGATACGCAGTATTTT. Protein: CASSLAGMADTQYF.

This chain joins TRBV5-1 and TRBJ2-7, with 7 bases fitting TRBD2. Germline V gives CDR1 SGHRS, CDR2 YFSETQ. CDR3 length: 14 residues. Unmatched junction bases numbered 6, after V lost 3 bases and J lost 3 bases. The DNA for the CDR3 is TGCGCCAGCAGCTCGGGGGGACTTCTCTACGAGCAGTACTTC. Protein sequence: CASSSGGLLYEQYF.

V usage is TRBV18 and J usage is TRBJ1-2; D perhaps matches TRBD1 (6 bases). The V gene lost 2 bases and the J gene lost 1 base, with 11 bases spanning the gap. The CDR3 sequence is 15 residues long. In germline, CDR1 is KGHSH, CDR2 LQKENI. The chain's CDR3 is CASSPGQNINYGYTF. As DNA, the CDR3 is TGTGCCAGCTCACCAGGACAGAATATTAACTATGGCTACACCTTC. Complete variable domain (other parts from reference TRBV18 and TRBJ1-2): NAGVMQNPRHLVRRRGQEARLRCSPMKGHSHVYWYRQLPEEGLKFMVYLQKENIIDESGMPKERFSAEFPKEGPSILRIQQVVRGDSAAYFCASSPGQNINYGYTFGSGTRLTVV.

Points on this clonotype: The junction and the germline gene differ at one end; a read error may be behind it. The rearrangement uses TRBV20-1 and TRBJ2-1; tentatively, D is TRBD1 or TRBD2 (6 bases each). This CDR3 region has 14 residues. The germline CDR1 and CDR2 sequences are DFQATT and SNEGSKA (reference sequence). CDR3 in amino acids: CSARAGALYNGQFF. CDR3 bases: TGCAGTGCTAGAGCGGGGGCCCTCTACAATGGGCAGTTCTTC.

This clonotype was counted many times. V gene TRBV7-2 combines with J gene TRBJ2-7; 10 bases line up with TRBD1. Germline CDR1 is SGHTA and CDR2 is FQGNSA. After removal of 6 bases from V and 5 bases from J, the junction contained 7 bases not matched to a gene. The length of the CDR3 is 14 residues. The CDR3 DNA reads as TGTGCCAGCAGACACCGGGACAGGGGAGACGAGCAGTACTTC. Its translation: CASRHRDRGDEQYF.

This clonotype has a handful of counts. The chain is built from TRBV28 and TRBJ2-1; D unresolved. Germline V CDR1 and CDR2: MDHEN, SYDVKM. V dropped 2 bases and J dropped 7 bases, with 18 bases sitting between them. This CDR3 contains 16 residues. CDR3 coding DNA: TGTGCCAGCAGTTTAAGGCAGCTAATTGTCCCTAATGAGCAGTTCTTC. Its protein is CASSLRQLIVPNEQFF.

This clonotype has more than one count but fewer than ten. The CDR3 coding sequence is TGCGCCAGCAGCCTGGCGGGGCAACTAGGAAATGAGCAGTTCTTC. This codes for CASSLAGQLGNEQFF. The V call is TRBV5-1, the J call TRBJ2-1, with TRBD2 as a possible D gene (6 bases). The V end lost 4 bases, the J end lost 7 bases, and 18 bases lay between the germline ends. This CDR3 has 15 residues. CDR1 is SGHRS, CDR2 YFSETQ, per germline. The entire variable domain, with the rest obtained from reference TRBV5-1 and TRBJ2-1, is as follows: KAGVTQTPRYLIKTRGQQVTLSCSPISGHRSVSWYQQTPGQGLQFLFEYFSETQRNKGNFPGRFSGRQFSNSRSEMNVSTLELGDSALYLCASSLAGQLGNEQFFGPGTRLTVL.

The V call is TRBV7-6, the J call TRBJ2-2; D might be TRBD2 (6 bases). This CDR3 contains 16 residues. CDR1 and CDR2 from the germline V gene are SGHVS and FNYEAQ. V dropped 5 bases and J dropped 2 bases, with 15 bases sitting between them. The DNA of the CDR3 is TGTGCCAGCAGCCCGGGTCTAGCGAGTAACACCGGGGAGCTGTTTTTT. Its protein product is CASSPGLASNTGELFF.

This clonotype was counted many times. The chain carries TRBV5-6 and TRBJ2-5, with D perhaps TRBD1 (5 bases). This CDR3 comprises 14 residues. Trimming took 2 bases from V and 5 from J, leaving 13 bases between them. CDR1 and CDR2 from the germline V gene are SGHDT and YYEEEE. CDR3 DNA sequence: TGTGCCAGCAGCTTCGCTCAGGGTAGGGAGACCCAGTACTTC. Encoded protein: CASSFAQGRETQYF.

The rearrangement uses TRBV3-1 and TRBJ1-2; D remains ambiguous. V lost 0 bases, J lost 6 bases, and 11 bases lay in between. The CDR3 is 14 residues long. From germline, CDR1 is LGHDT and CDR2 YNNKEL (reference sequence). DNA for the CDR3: TGTGCCAGCAGCCAAGATCGCCATACCGATGGCTACACCTTC. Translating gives CASSQDRHTDGYTF.

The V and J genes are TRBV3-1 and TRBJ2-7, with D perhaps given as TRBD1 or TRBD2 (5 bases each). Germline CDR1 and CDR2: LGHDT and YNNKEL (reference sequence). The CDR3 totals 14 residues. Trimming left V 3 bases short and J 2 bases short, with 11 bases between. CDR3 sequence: CASSQFTGPYEQYF. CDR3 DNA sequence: TGTGCCAGCAGCCAGTTCACGGGGCCCTACGAGCAGTACTTC.

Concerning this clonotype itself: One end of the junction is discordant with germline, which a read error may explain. CDR3 sequence reads: CASSLAGPQETQYF. CDR3 nucleotides: TGTGCCAGCAGCTTAGCGGGCCCCCAAGAGACCCAGTACTTC. The rearrangement joins TRBV12-3 or TRBV12-4 to TRBJ2-5, with 7 nucleotides matching TRBD2. This CDR3 region has 14 residues.

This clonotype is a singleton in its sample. The CDR3 DNA is TGTGCCAGCAGCCCCTCAGGGTACACCGGGGAGCTGTTTTTT. Its protein product is CASSPSGYTGELFF. The rearrangement joins TRBV5-6 to TRBJ2-2, with D perhaps TRBD1 (5 bases). The germline CDR1 and CDR2 sequences are SGHDT and YYEEEE. The CDR3 is 14 amino acids. V lost 4 bases to trimming and J lost 3 bases, with 10 bases between them.

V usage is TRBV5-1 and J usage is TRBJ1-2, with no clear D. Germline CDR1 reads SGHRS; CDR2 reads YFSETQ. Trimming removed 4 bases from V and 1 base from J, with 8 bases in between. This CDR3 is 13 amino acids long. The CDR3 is CASSPNSNYGYTF. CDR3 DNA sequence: TGCGCCAGCAGCCCAAACAGTAACTATGGCTACACCTTC.

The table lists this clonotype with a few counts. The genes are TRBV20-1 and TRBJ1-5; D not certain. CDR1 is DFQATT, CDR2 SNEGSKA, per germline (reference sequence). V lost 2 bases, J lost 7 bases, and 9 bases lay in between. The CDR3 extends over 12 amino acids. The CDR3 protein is CSARWAGQPQHF. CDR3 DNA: TGCAGTGCTAGATGGGCCGGACAGCCCCAGCATTTT.

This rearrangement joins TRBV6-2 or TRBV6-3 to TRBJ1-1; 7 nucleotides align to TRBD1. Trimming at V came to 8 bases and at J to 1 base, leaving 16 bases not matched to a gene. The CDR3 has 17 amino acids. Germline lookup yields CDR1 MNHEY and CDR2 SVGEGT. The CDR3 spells CASEDSPGQRKNTEAFF. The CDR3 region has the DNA TGTGCCAGCGAGGATTCACCGGGACAGCGGAAGAACACTGAAGCTTTCTTT.

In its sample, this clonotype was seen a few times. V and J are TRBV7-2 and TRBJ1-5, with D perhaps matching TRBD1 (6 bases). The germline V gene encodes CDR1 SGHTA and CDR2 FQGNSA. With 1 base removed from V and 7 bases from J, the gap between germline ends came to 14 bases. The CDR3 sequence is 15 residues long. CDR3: CASSLEAGGRQPQHF. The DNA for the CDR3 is TGTGCCAGCAGCTTAGAAGCGGGGGGCCGGCAGCCCCAGCATTTT.

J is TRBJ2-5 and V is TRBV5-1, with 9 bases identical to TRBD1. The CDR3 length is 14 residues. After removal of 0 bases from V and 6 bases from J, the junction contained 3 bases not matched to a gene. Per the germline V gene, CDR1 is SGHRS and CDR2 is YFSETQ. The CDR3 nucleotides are TGCGCCAGCAGCTTGGATGGACAGGGGCAGACCCAGTACTTC. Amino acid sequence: CASSLDGQGQTQYF.

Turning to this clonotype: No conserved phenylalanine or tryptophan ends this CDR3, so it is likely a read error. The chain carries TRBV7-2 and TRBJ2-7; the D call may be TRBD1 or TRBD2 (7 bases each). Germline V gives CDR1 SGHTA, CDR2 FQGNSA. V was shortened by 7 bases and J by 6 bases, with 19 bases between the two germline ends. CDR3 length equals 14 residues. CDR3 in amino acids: CASTQGGVRGEQYS. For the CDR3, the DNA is TGTGCCAGCACCCAGGGGGGGGTACGAGGCGAGCAGTACTCC.

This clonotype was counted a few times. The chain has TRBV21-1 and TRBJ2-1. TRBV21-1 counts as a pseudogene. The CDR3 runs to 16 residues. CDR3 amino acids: CASSNTRPITYNEQFF. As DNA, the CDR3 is TGTGCCAGCAGCAACACCAGACCAATAACCTACAATGAGCAGTTCTTC.

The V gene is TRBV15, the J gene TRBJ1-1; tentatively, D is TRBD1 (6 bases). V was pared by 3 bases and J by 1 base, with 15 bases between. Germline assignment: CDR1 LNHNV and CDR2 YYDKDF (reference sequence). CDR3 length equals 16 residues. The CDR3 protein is CATSSCGGGGNTEAFF. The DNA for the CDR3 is TGTGCCACCAGCAGCTGCGGGGGAGGGGGGAACACTGAAGCTTTCTTT. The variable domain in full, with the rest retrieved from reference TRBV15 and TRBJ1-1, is DAMVIQNPRYQVTQFGKPVTLSCSQTLNHNVMYWYQQKSSQAPKLLFHYYDKDFNNEADTPDNFQSRRPNTSFCFLDIRSPGLGDTAMYLCATSSCGGGGNTEAFFGQGTRLTVV.

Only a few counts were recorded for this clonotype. CDR3 bases: TGCGCCAGCAGCCTGGACGGCAAGGGCTACACCTTC. Amino acid sequence: CASSLDGKGYTF. The V and J genes are TRBV5-1 and TRBJ1-2; D gene unclear. Germline CDR1 reads SGHRS; CDR2 reads YFSETQ. V was trimmed by 4 bases and J by 8 bases, leaving 12 bases between them. The CDR3 extends over 12 amino acids. Filled out from reference TRBV5-1 and TRBJ1-2, the complete variable domain reads KAGVTQTPRYLIKTRGQQVTLSCSPISGHRSVSWYQQTPGQGLQFLFEYFSETQRNKGNFPGRFSGRQFSNSRSEMNVSTLELGDSALYLCASSLDGKGYTFGSGTRLTVV.

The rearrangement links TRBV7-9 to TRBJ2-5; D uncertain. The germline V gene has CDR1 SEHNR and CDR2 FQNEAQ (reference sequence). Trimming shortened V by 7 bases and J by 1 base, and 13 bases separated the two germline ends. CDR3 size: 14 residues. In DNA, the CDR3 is TGTGCCAGCACCTTTTTCCAGTCCCAAGAGACCCAGTACTTC. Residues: CASTFFQSQETQYF.

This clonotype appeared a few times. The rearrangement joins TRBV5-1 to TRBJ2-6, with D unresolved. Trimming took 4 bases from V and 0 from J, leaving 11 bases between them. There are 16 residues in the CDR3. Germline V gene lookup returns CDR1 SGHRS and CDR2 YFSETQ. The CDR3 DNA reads TGCGCCAGCAGCAAATTAGGTCCCTCTGGGGCCAACGTCCTGACTTTC. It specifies CASSKLGPSGANVLTF.

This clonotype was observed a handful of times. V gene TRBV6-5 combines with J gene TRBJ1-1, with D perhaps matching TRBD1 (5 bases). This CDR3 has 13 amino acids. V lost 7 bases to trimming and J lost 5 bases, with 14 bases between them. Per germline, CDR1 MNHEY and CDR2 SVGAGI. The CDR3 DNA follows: TGTGCCAGCAACCCCCGGGGGGGGACTGAAGCTTTCTTT. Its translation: CASNPRGGTEAFF.

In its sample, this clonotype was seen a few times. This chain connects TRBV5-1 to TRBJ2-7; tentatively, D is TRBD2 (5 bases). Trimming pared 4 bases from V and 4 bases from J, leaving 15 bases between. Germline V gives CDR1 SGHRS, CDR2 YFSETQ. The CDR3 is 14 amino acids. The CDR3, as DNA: TGCGCCAGCAGCAGGGATGGACTCCGTTACGAGCAGTACTTC. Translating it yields CASSRDGLRYEQYF.

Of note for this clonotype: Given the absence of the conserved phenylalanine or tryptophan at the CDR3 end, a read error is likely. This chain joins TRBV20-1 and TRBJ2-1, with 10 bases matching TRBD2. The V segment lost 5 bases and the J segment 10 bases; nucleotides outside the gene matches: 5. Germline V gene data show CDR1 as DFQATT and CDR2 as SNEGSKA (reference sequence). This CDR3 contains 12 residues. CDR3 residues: CSALLSGREQFS. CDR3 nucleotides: TGCAGTGCTCTCCTTAGCGGGAGGGAGCAGTTCTCC.

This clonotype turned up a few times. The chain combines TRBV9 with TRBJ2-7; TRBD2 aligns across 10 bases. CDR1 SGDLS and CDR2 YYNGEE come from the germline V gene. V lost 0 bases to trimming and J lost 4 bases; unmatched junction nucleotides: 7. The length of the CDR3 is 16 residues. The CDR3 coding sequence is TGTGCCAGCAGCGTAGGAGCGGGGGGGGCGGGATACGAGCAGTACTTC. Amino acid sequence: CASSVGAGGAGYEQYF.